This T cell receptor (beta chain) was identified during a study of human CD8 memory T cell subsets. Findings of the study overall: When diversity was estimated with Chao1, stem-like memory T cells appeared more diverse than precursor exhausted T cells. Clonotypes that made up the stem-like memory T cell repertoire overlapped minimally with the precursor exhausted T cell repertoire.

This CDR3 spans 14 amino acids. Per the germline V gene, CDR1 is SEHNR and CDR2 is FQNEAQ (reference sequence). About this clonotype itself: The antigen is not known.

Libraries for TCR beta were constructed using UMI-labeled 5' RACE. With the 5' RACE reads reprocessed, TCRdb shows one record per CDR3 protein and no DNA. Here the sample table reports thousands of distinct CDR3 sequences. Exhausted-like traits marked the TPEX cells, which were CCR7+ PD-1+ TIGIT+ early memory CD8+ T cells. It was from buffy coats of healthy donors that the PBMC came. Extraction of RNA, which was performed with an RNeasy Mini Kit, drew on duplicate vials of about 160,000 sorted CD8+ T cells per subset. The V and J genes are TRBV7-9 and TRBJ1-5; lacking DNA, the TRBD1 call made by TCRdb goes unchecked. The sequenced material came from CD8+ T cells from PBMCs. The sequence was collected from a human donor in good health. The CDR3 is CASSLGQSNQPQHF. Supplemented by reference TRBV7-9 and TRBJ1-5, the full variable domain reads DTGVSQNPRHKITKRGQNVTFRCDPISEHNRLYWYRQTLGQGPEFLTYFQNEAQLEKSRLLSDRFSAERPKGSFSTLEIQRTEQGDSAMYLCASSLGQSNQPQHFGDGTRLSIL.